This TCR beta chain comes out of a study of cytomegalovirus exposure and HLA in healthy donors. Germline lookup yields CDR1 LGHNA and CDR2 YNFKEQ. The V gene end was trimmed by 2 bases and the J gene end by 5 bases; junction bases not matched to a gene: 10. The CDR3 totals 16 residues. Vbeta (60) and Jbeta (13) primers were used in the PCR. Per the original methods: Among the unique TCR beta chains that a later analysis counted, 75 million to 85 million in all, 10 million to 14 million were shared. Measured with immunoSEQ multiplex PCR; TCRdb has only the in-frame clones, and not every one. V, J and clone size derive from that table, while D and trimming were established from the DNA sequence. The sample comprises 120,000 to 150,000 clones, about 72% of which are singletons, and 2.1% rests with the top ten.

The TCR comes from a middle-aged man in good health and CMV-seronegative. Material: PBMCs. V usage is TRBV4-2 and J usage is TRBJ2-3; 7 positions agree with TRBD2. Here the CDR3 DNA reads TGTGCCAGCAGCCAAAACCCGCGGGGGACTCAAGATACGCAGTATTTT. Amino acid sequence: CASSQNPRGTQDTQYF.